What follows are 10 T cell receptor beta chains derived from one specimen sequenced in a study of blood T cells in healthy people across ages (dated by TCRdb to about 2015). Library preparation employed 5' RACE. Reads for this sample came from an Illumina HiSeq 2500. A second 7 to 11 cycle PCR used a sample-barcoded 5' primer and a J-beta primer mix. TCRdb ran its own pipeline on the public reads, namely fastp trimming at Q25 and MiXCR clone calling, and kept in-frame beta chains. All rows with the same CDR3 protein become a single entry with the most common DNA and genes. In all, the sample holds 800,000 or so distinct CDR3 sequences, and about 25% of those were seen once. The ten most abundant clones make up approximately 3.7% of the sample. The same data also went into a second study, on T cells of mothers and their children.

The sample comprised blood. The source is a boy aged 5-17 years in good health.

The DNA of the CDR3 is TGCAGTGCTAAACAGGCCTATGGCTACACCTTC. Its translation: CSAKQAYGYTF. V usage is TRBV20-1 and J usage is TRBJ1-2; D might be TRBD1 (5 bases). V gave up 4 bases and J gave up 4 bases, with 7 bases separating them. This CDR3 contains 11 residues. From germline, CDR1 is DFQATT and CDR2 SNEGSKA (reference sequence).

This chain links TRBV12-3 or TRBV12-4 with TRBJ2-7; TRBD1 matches 7 bases. This CDR3 has 14 amino acids. V lost 5 bases, J lost 6 bases, and 10 bases stayed unmatched. CDR3 amino acids: CASSVTGSGFEQYF. CDR3 in DNA: TGTGCCAGCAGTGTGACAGGGTCGGGTTTCGAGCAGTACTTC.

This clonotype was seen only a few times. CDR3 DNA sequence: TGTGCCAGCAGCTGGGGACAGTCACTGAACACTGAAGCTTTCTTT. It specifies CASSWGQSLNTEAFF. The J gene is TRBJ1-1, the V gene TRBV7-2; 7 bases are shared with TRBD1. The CDR3 extends over 15 amino acids. Looked up from germline, CDR1 is SGHTA and CDR2 is FQGNSA. V dropped 4 bases and J dropped 0; count of bases not matched to a gene: 5.

Comments on this clonotype: No conserved phenylalanine or tryptophan ends this CDR3, so it is likely a read error. This chain uses TRBV7-9 with TRBJ2-5; 8 positions match TRBD2. Per the germline V gene, CDR1 is SEHNR and CDR2 is FQNEAQ (reference sequence). The V segment lost 5 bases and the J segment 4 bases; nucleotides outside the gene matches: 12. The CDR3 totals 16 residues. CDR3 sequence: CASSPPGTGGGETQYL. The CDR3 coding sequence is TGTGCCAGCAGCCCTCCGGGGACGGGAGGGGGAGAGACCCAGTACCTC.

V usage is TRBV18 and J usage is TRBJ1-2, with a weak D call TRBD1 (5 bases). The CDR3 sequence is 16 residues long. Germline V gene data show CDR1 as KGHSH and CDR2 as LQKENI. Trimming removed 3 bases at V and 5 bases at J, with 19 bases between. CDR3 residues: CASSPGGDRLFYGYTF. In nucleotides, the CDR3 is TGTGCCAGCTCACCCGGAGGGGATAGGCTCTTTTATGGCTACACCTTC.

The V call is TRBV6-1, the J call TRBJ2-3; D gene unclear. Germline CDR1 reads MNHNS; CDR2 reads SASEGT. The CDR3 runs 14 residues. V was shortened by 8 bases and J by 5 bases, with 17 bases between the two germline ends. CDR3 in amino acids: CASEWVPMGDTQYF. Here the CDR3 DNA reads TGTGCCAGCGAATGGGTCCCCATGGGAGATACGCAGTATTTT.

This clonotype was seen only a few times. This is likely a read error, given that the CDR3 carries no conserved phenylalanine or tryptophan at its end. The chain uses TRBV29-1 and TRBJ2-5, with D tentatively TRBD1 or TRBD2 (5 bases each). Matching the DNA end better, TRBJ2-7 makes the J call doubtful. Looked up from germline, CDR1 is SQVTM and CDR2 is ANQGSEA. The CDR3 totals 12 residues. CDR3 residues: CSVEAGPYEQYL. For the CDR3, the DNA is TGCAGCGTTGAAGCGGGGCCCTACGAGCAGTACCTC.

The rearrangement joins TRBV27 to TRBJ2-7; D is undetermined. The J call may be incorrect, as the DNA end agrees better with TRBJ2-5. Germline CDR1 reads MNHEY; CDR2 reads SMNVEV (reference sequence). This CDR3 is built from 13 residues. CDR3 amino acids: CASSLHGMETQYF. The CDR3 coding sequence is TGTGCCAGCAGTCTCCACGGCATGGAGACCCAGTACTTC.

This rearrangement joins TRBV29-1 to TRBJ1-1; TRBD1 matches 7 bases. Looked up from germline, CDR1 is SQVTM and CDR2 is ANQGSEA. Trimming cost V 6 bases and J 1 base; bases outside gene matches: 8. The CDR3 length is 14 residues. CDR3 region: CSVTKRGRNTEAFF. The DNA of the CDR3 is TGCAGCGTGACTAAGAGGGGGCGGAACACTGAAGCTTTCTTT.

This clonotype was found a few times. The chain uses TRBV27 and TRBJ2-4, with 7 nucleotides matching TRBD1. The V segment lost 2 bases and the J segment 1 base; nucleotides outside the gene matches: 2. Germline assignment: CDR1 MNHEY and CDR2 SMNVEV (reference sequence). The CDR3 is made up of 15 amino acids. The CDR3 is CASSLEGAAKNIQYF. The CDR3 DNA is TGTGCCAGCAGTTTAGAGGGGGCGGCCAAAAACATTCAGTACTTC.